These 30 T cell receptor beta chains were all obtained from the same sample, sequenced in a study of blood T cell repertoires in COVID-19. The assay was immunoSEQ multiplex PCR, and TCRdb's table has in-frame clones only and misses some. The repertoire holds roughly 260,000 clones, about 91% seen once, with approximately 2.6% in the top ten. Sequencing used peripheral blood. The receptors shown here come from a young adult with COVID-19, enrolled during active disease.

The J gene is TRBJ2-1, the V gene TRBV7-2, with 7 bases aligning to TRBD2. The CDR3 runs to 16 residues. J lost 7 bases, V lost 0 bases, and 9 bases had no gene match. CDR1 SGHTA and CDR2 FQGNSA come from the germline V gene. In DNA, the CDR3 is TGTGCCAGCAGCTTAGCGCTTCGGACTAGGAAGAATGAGCAGTTCTTC. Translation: CASSLALRTRKNEQFF.

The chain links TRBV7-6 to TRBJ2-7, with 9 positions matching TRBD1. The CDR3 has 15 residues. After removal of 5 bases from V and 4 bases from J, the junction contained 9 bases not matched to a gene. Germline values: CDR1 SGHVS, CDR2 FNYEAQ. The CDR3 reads CASSHTGQGRYEQYF. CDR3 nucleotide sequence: TGTGCCAGCAGCCACACCGGACAGGGGAGATACGAGCAGTACTTC.

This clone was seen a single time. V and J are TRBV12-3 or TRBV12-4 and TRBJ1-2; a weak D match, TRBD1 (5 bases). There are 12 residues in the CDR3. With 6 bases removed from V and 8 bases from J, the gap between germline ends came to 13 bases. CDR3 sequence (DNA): TGTGCCAGCAGCGCCAGGGTCGGAGGCTACACCTTC. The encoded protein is CASSARVGGYTF.

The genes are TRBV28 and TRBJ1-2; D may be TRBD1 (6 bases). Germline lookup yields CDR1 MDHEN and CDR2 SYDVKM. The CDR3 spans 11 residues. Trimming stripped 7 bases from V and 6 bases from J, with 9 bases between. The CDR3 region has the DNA TGTGCCAGCACCAGGGGTGATGGCTACACCTTC. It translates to CASTRGDGYTF.

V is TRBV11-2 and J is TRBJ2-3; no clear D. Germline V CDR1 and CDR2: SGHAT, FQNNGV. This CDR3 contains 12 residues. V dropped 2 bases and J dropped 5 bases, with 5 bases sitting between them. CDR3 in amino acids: CASSLTGDTQYF. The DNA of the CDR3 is TGTGCCAGCAGCTTAACCGGAGATACGCAGTATTTT.

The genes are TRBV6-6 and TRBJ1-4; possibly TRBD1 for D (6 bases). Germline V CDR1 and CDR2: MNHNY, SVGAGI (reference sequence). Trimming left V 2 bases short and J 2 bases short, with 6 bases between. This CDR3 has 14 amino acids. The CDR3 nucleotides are TGTGCCAGCAGTTACCAGGGGACTAATGAAAAACTGTTTTTT. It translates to CASSYQGTNEKLFF.

DNA of the CDR3: TGTGCCAGCAGCCCGACAGGGATGGATAATTCACCCCTCCACTTT. Residues: CASSPTGMDNSPLHF. The chain couples TRBV7-9 to TRBJ1-6, with 7 bases lining up with TRBD1. The germline V gene has CDR1 SEHNR and CDR2 FQNEAQ (reference sequence). The CDR3 is 15 amino acids. With V trimmed by 5 bases and J by 5 bases, 6 bases remained unmatched.

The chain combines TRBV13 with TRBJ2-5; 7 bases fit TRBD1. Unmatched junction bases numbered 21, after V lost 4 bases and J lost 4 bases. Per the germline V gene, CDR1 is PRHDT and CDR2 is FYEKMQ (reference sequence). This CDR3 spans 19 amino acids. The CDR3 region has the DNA TGTGCCAGCAGCTCTATACTACCCCGGACAGGAGCTATGGGAGAGACCCAGTACTTC. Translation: CASSSILPRTGAMGETQYF.

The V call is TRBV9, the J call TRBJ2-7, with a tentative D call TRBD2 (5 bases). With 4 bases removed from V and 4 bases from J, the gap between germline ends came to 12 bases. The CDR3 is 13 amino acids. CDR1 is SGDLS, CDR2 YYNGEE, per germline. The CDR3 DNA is TGTGCCAGCAGCCCCGAGGGCGCTTACGAGCAGTACTTC. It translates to CASSPEGAYEQYF.

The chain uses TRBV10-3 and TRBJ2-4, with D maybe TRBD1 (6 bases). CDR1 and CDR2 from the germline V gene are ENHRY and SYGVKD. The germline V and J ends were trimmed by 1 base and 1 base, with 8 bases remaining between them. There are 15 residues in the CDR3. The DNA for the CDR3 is TGTGCCATCAGTGAGTTGAGGGGGGCCAAAAACATTCAGTACTTC. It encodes CAISELRGAKNIQYF.

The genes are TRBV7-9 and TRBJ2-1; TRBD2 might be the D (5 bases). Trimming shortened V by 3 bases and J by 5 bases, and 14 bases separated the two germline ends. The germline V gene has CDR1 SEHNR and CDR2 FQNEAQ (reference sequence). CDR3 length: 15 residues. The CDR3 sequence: CASSFEPRGDNEQFF. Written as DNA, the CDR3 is TGTGCCAGCAGCTTCGAACCCCGGGGAGACAATGAGCAGTTCTTC.

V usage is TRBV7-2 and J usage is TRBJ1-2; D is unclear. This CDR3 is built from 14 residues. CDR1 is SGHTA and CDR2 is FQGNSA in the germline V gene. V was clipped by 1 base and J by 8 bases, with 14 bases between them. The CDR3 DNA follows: TGTGCCAGCAGCTTAGGTACGGTAGAGCGCGGCTACACCTTC. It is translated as CASSLGTVERGYTF.

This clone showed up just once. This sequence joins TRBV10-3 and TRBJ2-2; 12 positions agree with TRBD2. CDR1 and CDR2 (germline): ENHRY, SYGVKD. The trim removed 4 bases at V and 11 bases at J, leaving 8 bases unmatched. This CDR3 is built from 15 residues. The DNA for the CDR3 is TGTGCCATCAGTGCCCGGACTAGCGGGAATGTAGAGCTGTTTTTT. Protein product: CAISARTSGNVELFF.

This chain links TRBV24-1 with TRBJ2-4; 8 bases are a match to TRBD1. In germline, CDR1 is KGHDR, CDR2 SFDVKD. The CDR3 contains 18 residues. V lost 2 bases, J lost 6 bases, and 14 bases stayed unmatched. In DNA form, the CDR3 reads TGTGCCACCAGTGATTCACCTAGGGCAGGGGGCTATGGAAACATTCAGTACTTC. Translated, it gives CATSDSPRAGGYGNIQYF.

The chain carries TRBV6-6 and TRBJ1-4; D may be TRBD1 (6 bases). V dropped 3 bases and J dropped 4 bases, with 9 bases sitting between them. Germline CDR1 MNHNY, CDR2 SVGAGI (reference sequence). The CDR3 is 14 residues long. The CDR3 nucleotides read TGTGCCAGCAGTTATAGACAGGTTAATGAAAAACTGTTTTTT. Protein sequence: CASSYRQVNEKLFF.

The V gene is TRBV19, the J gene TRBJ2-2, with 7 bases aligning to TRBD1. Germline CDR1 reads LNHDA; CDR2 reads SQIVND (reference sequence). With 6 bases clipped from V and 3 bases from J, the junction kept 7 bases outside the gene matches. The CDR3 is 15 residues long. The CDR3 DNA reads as TGTGCCAGTAGCCTCCGGGACAGACACACCGGGGAGCTGTTTTTT. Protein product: CASSLRDRHTGELFF.

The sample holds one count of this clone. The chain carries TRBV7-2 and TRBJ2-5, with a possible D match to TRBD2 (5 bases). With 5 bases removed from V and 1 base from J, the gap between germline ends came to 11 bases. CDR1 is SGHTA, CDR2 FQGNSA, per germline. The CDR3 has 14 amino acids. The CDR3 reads CASSPRGVQETQYF. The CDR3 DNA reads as TGTGCCAGCAGCCCCCGGGGAGTCCAAGAGACCCAGTACTTC.

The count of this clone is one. CDR3 nucleotide sequence: TGTGCCAGTAGTACGAAAACAGGGGATAACTATGGCTACACCTTC. It specifies CASSTKTGDNYGYTF. The chain couples TRBV19 to TRBJ1-2; 7 bases are a match to TRBD1. The CDR3 totals 15 residues. V shed 4 bases and J 1 base; nucleotides not matched to a gene: 6. The V gene's germline CDR1 is LNHDA and CDR2 SQIVND (reference sequence).

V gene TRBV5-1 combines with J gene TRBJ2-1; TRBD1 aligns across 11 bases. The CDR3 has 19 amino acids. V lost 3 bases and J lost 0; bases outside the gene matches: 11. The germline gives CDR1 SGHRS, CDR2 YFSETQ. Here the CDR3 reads CASSSPGQGGSSSYNEQFF. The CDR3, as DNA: TGCGCCAGCAGCTCCCCGGGACAGGGGGGATCCAGCTCCTACAATGAGCAGTTCTTC. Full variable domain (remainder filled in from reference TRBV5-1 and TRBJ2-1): KAGVTQTPRYLIKTRGQQVTLSCSPISGHRSVSWYQQTPGQGLQFLFEYFSETQRNKGNFPGRFSGRQFSNSRSEMNVSTLELGDSALYLCASSSPGQGGSSSYNEQFFGPGTRLTVL.

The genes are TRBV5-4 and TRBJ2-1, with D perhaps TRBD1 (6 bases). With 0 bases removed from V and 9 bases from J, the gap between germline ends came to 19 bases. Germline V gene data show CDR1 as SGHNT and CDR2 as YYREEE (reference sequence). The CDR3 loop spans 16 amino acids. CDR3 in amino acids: CASSLEAGWGTSEQFF. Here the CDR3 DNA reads TGTGCCAGCAGCTTGGAGGCTGGCTGGGGGACAAGTGAGCAGTTCTTC.

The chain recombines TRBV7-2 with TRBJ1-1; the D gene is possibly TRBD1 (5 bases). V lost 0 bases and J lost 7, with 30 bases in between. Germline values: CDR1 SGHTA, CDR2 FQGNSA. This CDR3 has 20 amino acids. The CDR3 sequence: CASSLAPRTAFSGETFEAFF. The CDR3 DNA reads TGTGCCAGCAGCTTAGCTCCTCGGACGGCTTTTTCGGGGGAAACCTTTGAAGCTTTCTTT. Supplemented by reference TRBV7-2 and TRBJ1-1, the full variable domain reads GAGVSQSPSNKVTEKGKDVELRCDPISGHTALYWYRQSLGQGLEFLIYFQGNSAPDKSGLPSDRFSAERTGGSVSTLTIQRTQQEDSAVYLCASSLAPRTAFSGETFEAFFGQGTRLTVV.

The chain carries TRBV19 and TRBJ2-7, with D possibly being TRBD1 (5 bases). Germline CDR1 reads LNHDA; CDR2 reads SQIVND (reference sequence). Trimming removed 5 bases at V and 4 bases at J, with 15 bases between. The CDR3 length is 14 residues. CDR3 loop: CASSVGHLLYEQYF. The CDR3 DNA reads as TGTGCCAGTAGTGTTGGACACTTACTTTACGAGCAGTACTTC.

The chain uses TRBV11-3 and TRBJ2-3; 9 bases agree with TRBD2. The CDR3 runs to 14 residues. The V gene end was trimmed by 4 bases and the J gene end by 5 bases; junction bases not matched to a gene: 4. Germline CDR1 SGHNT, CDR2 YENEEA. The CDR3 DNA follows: TGTGCCAGCAGCTCGGGGACTAGCCGAGATACGCAGTATTTT. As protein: CASSSGTSRDTQYF.

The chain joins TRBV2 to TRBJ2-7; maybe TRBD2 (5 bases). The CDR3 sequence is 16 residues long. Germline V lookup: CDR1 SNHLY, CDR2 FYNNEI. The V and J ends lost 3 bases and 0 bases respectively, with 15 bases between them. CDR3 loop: CASSEERSGSSYEQYF. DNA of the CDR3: TGTGCCAGCAGTGAGGAGAGAAGTGGGAGCTCCTACGAGCAGTACTTC.

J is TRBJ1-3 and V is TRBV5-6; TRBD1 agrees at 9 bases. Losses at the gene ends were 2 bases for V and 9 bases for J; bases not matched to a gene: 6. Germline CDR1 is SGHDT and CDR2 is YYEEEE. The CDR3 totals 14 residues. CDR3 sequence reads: CASSFWTGEVTIYF. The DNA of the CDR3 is TGTGCCAGCAGCTTCTGGACAGGGGAGGTCACCATATATTTT.

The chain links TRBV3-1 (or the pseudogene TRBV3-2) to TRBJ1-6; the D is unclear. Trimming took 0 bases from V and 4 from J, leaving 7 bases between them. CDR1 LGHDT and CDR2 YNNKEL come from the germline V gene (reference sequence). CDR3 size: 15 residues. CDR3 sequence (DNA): TGTGCCAGCAGCCAAGATAGAGGGTATAATTCACCCCTCCACTTT. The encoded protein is CASSQDRGYNSPLHF.

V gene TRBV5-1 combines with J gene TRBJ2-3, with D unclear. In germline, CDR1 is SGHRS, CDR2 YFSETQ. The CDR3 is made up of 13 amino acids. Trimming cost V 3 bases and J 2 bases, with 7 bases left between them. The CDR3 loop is CASSSGFTDTQYF. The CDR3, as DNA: TGCGCCAGCAGCTCCGGGTTCACAGATACGCAGTATTTT.

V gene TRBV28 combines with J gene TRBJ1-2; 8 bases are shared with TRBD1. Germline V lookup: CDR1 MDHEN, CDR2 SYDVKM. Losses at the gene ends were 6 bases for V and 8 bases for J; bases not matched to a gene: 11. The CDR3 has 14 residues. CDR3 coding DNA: TGTGCCAGCAGCCTCTCAGGGGGCTTGGGCGGCTACACCTTC. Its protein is CASSLSGGLGGYTF.

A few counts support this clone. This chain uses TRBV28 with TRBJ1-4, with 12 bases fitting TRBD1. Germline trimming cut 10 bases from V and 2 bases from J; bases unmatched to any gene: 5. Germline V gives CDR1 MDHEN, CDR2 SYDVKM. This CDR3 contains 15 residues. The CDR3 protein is CATRDRGPTNEKLFF. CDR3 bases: TGTGCCACCAGGGACAGGGGGCCTACTAATGAAAAACTGTTTTTT.

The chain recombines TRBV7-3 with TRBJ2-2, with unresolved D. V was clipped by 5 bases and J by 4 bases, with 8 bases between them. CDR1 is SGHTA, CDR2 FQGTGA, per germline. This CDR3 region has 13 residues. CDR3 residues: CASSAHSTGELFF. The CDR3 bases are TGTGCCAGCAGCGCCCACAGCACCGGGGAGCTGTTTTTT.